This T cell receptor beta chain was captured in a study of cytomegalovirus exposure and HLA in healthy donors (TCRdb year 2017). For context, the study as a whole: In an earlier analysis of roughly 590 of the donors, less than 350 Gb of sequence data and some 100 million unique TCR beta sequences from some 170 million T cells were reported. Approximately 310 gigabases of sequencing data and approximately 85 million unique TCR sequences were included in an early release covering 500 to 750 HLA-typed donors. Of the 300 to 500 genotyped donors, roughly 80% were placed in the genetic ancestry cluster associated with self-reported Caucasian donors. The aim of the study was to test whether cataloging public T cell receptors could identify signatures of past pathogen exposure. The study used immunosequencing to profile the T cell repertoires of 670 or so subjects and linked those repertoires to cytomegalovirus serostatus. Along with the roughly 670-subject first cohort, a separate validation cohort of over a hundred different subjects was used. High-throughput TCR immunosequencing, statistical association of individual TCRs with disease status, and machine learning were combined to predict cytomegalovirus infection status. A later analysis re-examined previously published TCR beta repertoires from 500 to 700 donors and added high-resolution HLA genotyping to investigate patterns of TCR occurrence. Rather than using new phenotypic data, the later analysis identified candidate immune exposures from TCR beta sequences and from how often those sequences occurred across donors. In an earlier analysis of 500 to 650 of the donors, high-throughput TCR beta sequencing was used to judge whether each TCR beta V gene segment behaved as functional or pseudogenic. Donor age, sex, ethnicity and CMV serostatus were compiled alongside the repertoire data. Genome-wide SNP genotypes for about 60% of the roughly 670 donors were used in a later genetic analysis, which treated that subset as a discovery cohort. Every repertoire in the discovery cohort had been generated on one and the same sequencing platform. HLA typing included class I and class II loci at four-digit resolution. The number of typed donors differed by locus: 629-630 for A, B, C, DRB1 and DQB1; about 520 for DQA1; 606 for DPA1; and 400 to 480 for DPB1. Several DR-DQ haplotypes were treated as single units for association and clustering because of strong linkage in the cohort. Across around 400 genotyped donors of the cohort, an average of roughly 200,000 unique TCR beta nucleotide sequences per donor were sequenced, and roughly 18% of those sequences were non-productive. General conclusions and limits of the study: In a later genetic analysis, fewer N-insertions in productive TCRs were reported among donors in an Asian-associated ancestry cluster than the roughly 670-donor mean. Several of the top co-occurrence clusters appeared to be linked to parvovirus B19, influenza, CMV and Epstein-Barr virus, according to a later analysis. Most TCR sequences were observed very rarely across donors, whereas some public TCRs were present in many individuals. In a later analysis, HLA-associated TCR beta chains were found to be more clonally expanded and to have lower generation probabilities than equally common non-associated chains. According to the authors, the approach could potentially be generalized to other disease states and immunological phenotypes. Presence/absence analyses assumed roughly uniform sequencing depth across donors, an assumption that may not hold. In an earlier analysis of some 500 of the donors, most TCR beta V segments appeared in productive rearrangements about 87% or about 30% of the time, broadly matching IMGT annotations. A group of highly shared sequence variants was considered likely to be a technical artifact of the sequencing pipeline. In vitro tests confirmed that a few of the cytomegalovirus-associated TCR beta chains recognize cytomegalovirus antigens. The classifier was reported to diagnose cytomegalovirus status with high specificity and sensitivity in both the original cohort and the validation cohort. Linkage disequilibrium might explain the correlated functional status among segregating V segments, but an unknown experimental factor could not be excluded. An association between a missense DCLRE1C variant and V-gene and J-gene trimming of TCR beta chains was found in a later genetic analysis and replicated in an independent cohort. The cohort was sequenced for TCR beta chains only, and without alpha or paired-chain data the features that could be detected were limited. HLA typing was unavailable for some donors at each locus, so association tests used only the typed subset. In a later analysis, about 16,000 TCR beta sequences were associated with specific HLA alleles at a false discovery rate of 0.05. In a later analysis, TCR association rates were found to vary across HLA loci, with the most associated TCRs seen for DRB1 alleles and the fewest for HLA-C alleles. The only immune exposure information available for the cohort was CMV serostatus. When HLA alleles, especially DR and DQ, strongly co-occurred, attributing TCR associations to individual alleles was difficult. A further reported finding was that TCR beta sequences accurately predicted the HLA-A and HLA-B alleles for most subjects in the first cohort. The study gave a list of 150 to 200 TCR beta chains associated with cytomegalovirus. Some IMGT-functional V segments, including TRBV6-2 and TRBV6-3, could not be told apart with the 87-base-pair reads, so those segments were excluded. Roughly 17 rarely observed V segments, including chromosome 9 orphons, were excluded from the earlier analysis of some 590 of the donors because counts were too low. A later analysis found that most CMV-associated TCR beta chains appeared HLA-restricted, with HLA associations seemingly driven largely by CMV exposure.

The CDR3 goes from the cysteine to the phenylalanine over 16 residues. Only the CDR3 portion is preserved as DNA: 48 bases, with reading frame beginning at the first base. Trimming removed 1 base from V and 1 base from J; the gene matches leave 7 bases unexplained. The germline V gene specifies LGHNA as CDR1 and YSLEER as CDR2. To prepare the library, the immunoSEQ multiplex PCR assay was applied. For the multiplex PCR, a mixture combining 60 forward primers for TCR Vbeta segments and 13 reverse primers for TCR Jbeta segments was used. The CDR3 region of rearranged TCR beta genes was amplified from genomic DNA with a multiplex PCR assay. Amplified TCR beta libraries were sequenced as 87-base-pair reads on the Illumina HiSeq System. Processing in the source paper ran as follows. A later analysis tallied roughly 76 million unique TCR beta chains across the 640 or so repertoires, and about 12 million of those chains were shared by two or more donors. Raw reads were error-corrected and collapsed into unique sequences with a nearest-neighbor algorithm that merged closely related sequences to remove PCR and sequencing errors. V, D and J gene segments were assigned by aligning CDR3 sequences to IMGT reference sequences. For a sequence to be retained, at least a six-nucleotide match to both a V gene segment and a J gene segment was required. A rearrangement was called productive if the CDR3 had no stop codons and remained in frame with V and J, and every other rearrangement was called non-productive. Following IMGT convention, CDR3 was defined as the stretch from the second conserved V-encoded cysteine up to the conserved J-encoded phenylalanine. The earlier analysis of some 580 of the donors excluded any sequence lacking an unambiguous match to a single V gene segment. An earlier analysis of 587 of the donors classified V segments as functional when productive rearrangements were above 56.7% and as segregating when the standard deviation between donors was above 5%. A statistical classification framework was built to diagnose cytomegalovirus status from the catalog of TCR beta chain sequences. A later analysis assigned V and J genes by comparing TCR nucleotide sequences with IMGT/GENE-DB human TR gene sequences. In a later analysis, CDR3 sequences and most-parsimonious VDJ recombination scenarios were assigned using the TCRdist pipeline. In a later analysis, each TCR beta chain was defined by its CDR3 amino acid sequence together with its V-gene family, and reads without a unique V-gene family were excluded. As a way to deal with suspected cross-contamination and a sequencing artifact, a later analysis dropped 450 to 600 nucleotide sequences that were highly shared and had low generation probability. For each public chain, a later analysis derived a clonal expansion index from normalized ranks of inferred template counts within each repertoire. In a later analysis, generation probabilities were computed with a VDJ recombination model fitted to out-of-frame rearrangements, and the resulting probabilities were checked against IGoR. A later analysis scored TCR-TCR, TCR-HLA and TCR-CMV co-occurrence with hypergeometric tests, applying a repertoire-size bias correction to TCR pairs. A later analysis estimated false discovery rates by permuting HLA or CMV assignments 20 times. In a later analysis, co-occurring TCRs were grouped using DBSCAN, with TCRdist sequence similarity added in when clustering inside HLA-allele-positive subsets. Repertoires with fewer than 30,000 or more than 120,000 public chains, plus five repertoires with anomalous nucleotide sharing, were excluded from co-occurrence clustering. TCRdb took this table from immuneACCESS and kept in-frame rearrangements with V and J called. Such tables lack part of the clones; where checked against another copy, unresolved V genes explain under half of the gap, and the rest is unexplained. From that table come the V and J calls and clone size; the DNA was used to work out D and trimming. Recorded for this sample are more than 150,000 clones; around 78% of them occurred a single time. The biggest ten clones account for over 3% of the sample.

To note about this clone: Its recognized antigen is unknown. No much larger clone exists at a distance of one base, and base qualities are not known.

In total, 500 to 700 healthy bone marrow donors made up the cohort. All cohort members were sampled while nominally healthy, although unrecorded immune exposures were likely present. The donor was CMV seropositive and was included in the group of 250 to 300 seropositive cohort members. A peripheral blood sample was collected from each donor, and TCR beta sequencing was performed on peripheral blood mononuclear cells. Genomic DNA was extracted from the blood cell samples with the Qiagen DNeasy Blood Extraction Kit. The source is a woman in her fifties or sixties in good health and CMV-seropositive. The sample was PBMCs. The V and J segments used are TRBV4-3 and TRBJ2-7, with TRBD2 identical over 7 junction bases. The DNA sequence follows: TGCGCCAGCAGCCAAGTGGCAGCGGGAAGTTCCTACGAGCAGTACTTC. It translates to CASSQVAAGSSYEQYF.